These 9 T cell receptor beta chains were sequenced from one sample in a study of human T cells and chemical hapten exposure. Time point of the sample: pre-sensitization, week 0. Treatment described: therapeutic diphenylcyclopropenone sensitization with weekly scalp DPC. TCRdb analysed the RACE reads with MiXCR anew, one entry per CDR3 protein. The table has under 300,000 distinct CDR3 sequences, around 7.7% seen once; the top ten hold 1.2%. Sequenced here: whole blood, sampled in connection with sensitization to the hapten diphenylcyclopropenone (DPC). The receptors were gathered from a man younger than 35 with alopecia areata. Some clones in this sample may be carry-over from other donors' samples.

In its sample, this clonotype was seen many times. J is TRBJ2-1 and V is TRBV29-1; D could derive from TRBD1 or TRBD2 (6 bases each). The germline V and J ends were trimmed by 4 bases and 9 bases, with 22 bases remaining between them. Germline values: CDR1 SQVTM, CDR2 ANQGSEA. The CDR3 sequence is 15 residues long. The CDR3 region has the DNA TGCAGCGTTGCTAGGTCTGGGGGGCCGAGGAGTGAGCAGTTCTTC. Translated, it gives CSVARSGGPRSEQFF.

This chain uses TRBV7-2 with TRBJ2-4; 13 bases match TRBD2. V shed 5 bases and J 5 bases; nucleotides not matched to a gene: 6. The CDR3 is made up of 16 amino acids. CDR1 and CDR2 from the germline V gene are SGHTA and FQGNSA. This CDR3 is CASSRTSGGPQNIQYF. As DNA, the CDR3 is TGTGCCAGCAGCCGGACTAGCGGGGGCCCTCAAAACATTCAGTACTTC.

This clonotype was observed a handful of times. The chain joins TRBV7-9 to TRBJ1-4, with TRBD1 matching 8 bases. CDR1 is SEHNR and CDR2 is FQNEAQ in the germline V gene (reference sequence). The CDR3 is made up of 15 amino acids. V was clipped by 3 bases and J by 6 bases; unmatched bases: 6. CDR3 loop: CASSLKTGVDEKLFF. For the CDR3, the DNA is TGTGCCAGCAGCTTGAAGACAGGGGTGGATGAAAAACTGTTTTTT. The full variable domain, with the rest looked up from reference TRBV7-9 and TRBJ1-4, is DTGVSQNPRHKITKRGQNVTFRCDPISEHNRLYWYRQTLGQGPEFLTYFQNEAQLEKSRLLSDRFSAERPKGSFSTLEIQRTEQGDSAMYLCASSLKTGVDEKLFFGSGTQLSVL.

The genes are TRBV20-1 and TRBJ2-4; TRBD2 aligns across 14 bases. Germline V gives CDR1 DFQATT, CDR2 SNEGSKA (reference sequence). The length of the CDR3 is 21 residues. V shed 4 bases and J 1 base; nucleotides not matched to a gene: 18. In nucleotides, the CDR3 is TGCAGTGCTATGATGGGAAGCCCGGGACTAGCGGGGGTTGGGGCCAAAAACATTCAGTACTTC. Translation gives CSAMMGSPGLAGVGAKNIQYF.

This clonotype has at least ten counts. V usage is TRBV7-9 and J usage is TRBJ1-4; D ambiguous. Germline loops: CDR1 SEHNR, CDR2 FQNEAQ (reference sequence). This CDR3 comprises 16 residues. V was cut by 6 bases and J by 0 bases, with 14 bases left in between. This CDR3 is CASRPPWGSTNEKLFF. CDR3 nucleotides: TGTGCCAGCAGGCCTCCCTGGGGATCAACTAATGAAAAACTGTTTTTT.

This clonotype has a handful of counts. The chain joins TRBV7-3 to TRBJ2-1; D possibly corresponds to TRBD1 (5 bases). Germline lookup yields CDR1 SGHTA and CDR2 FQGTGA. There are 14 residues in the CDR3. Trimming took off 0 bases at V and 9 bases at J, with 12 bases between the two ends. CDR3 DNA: TGTGCCAGCAGCTTAACGGTGGAAGGGGTTGAGCAGTTCTTC. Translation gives CASSLTVEGVEQFF.

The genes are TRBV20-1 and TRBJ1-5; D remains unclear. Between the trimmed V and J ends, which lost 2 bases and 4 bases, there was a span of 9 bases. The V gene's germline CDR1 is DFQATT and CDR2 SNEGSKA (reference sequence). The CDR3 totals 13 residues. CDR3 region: CSARLGGNQPQHF. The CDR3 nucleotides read TGCAGTGCTAGATTGGGAGGAAATCAGCCCCAGCATTTT.

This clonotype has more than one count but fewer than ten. The CDR3 here is CASSVRTDTQYF. CDR3 sequence (DNA): TGTGCCAGCAGCGTACGCACAGATACGCAGTATTTT. The V gene is TRBV9, the J gene TRBJ2-3; no clear D. The CDR3 is 12 residues long. V was pared by 1 base and J by 1 base, with 1 base between. Germline lookup yields CDR1 SGDLS and CDR2 YYNGEE.

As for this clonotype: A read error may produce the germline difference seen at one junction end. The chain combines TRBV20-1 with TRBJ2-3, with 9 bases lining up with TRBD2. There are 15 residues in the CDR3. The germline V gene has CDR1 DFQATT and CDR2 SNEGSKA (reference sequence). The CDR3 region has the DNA TGCAGTGCTCCCGGGCGGGGGGGCTGGACAGATACGCATTATTTT. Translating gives CSAPGRGGWTDTHYF.